The 18 T cell receptor beta chains given below trace back to one sample, sequenced in a study of monozygotic twins with inflammatory bowel disease. From the 5' RACE reads, TCRdb lists one entry per CDR3 protein and no DNA. In total, the table holds about 330,000 distinct CDR3 sequences. Specimen: blood. The receptor source for this set is a human donor with ulcerative colitis or Crohn's disease, or a healthy co-twin of an affected twin (not recorded which).

The chain joins TRBV5-1 to TRBJ2-1; TCRdb's D call of TRBD2 is untestable without DNA. Germline V gene sequence: CDR1 SGHRS, CDR2 YFSETQ. The length of the CDR3 is 15 residues. CDR3 amino acids: CASRSGLAGRNEQFF. The complete variable domain, with remaining parts taken from reference TRBV5-1 and TRBJ2-1, reads KAGVTQTPRYLIKTRGQQVTLSCSPISGHRSVSWYQQTPGQGLQFLFEYFSETQRNKGNFPGRFSGRQFSNSRSEMNVSTLELGDSALYLCASRSGLAGRNEQFFGPGTRLTVL.

CDR3 region: CASSSGQGWNGYTF. The V call is TRBV5-1, the J call TRBJ1-2; lacking DNA, the TRBD1 call made by TCRdb goes unchecked. There are 14 residues in the CDR3. Looked up from germline, CDR1 is SGHRS and CDR2 is YFSETQ.

The chain employs TRBV7-2 and TRBJ1-2; checking the TCRdb D call of TRBD1 is not possible without DNA. Germline V gene lookup returns CDR1 SGHTA and CDR2 FQGNSA. This CDR3 region has 15 residues. CDR3 sequence reads: CASSSSGQGLKGYTF.

The chain uses TRBV4-3 and TRBJ2-3; TCRdb's D call, TRBD1, is unchecked because there is no DNA. The CDR3 length is 16 residues. Germline assignment: CDR1 LGHNA and CDR2 YSLEER. The CDR3 protein is CASSQAGGLLTDTQYF.

The chain is built from TRBV20-1 and TRBJ2-1. The CDR3 is made up of 14 amino acids. Germline-derived CDR1 and CDR2 are DFQATT and SNEGSKA (reference sequence). CDR3: CSAPFATSYNEQFF.

The V gene is TRBV6-5, the J gene TRBJ2-1; TCRdb lists TRBD1, though no DNA is available to test this call. This CDR3 contains 13 residues. CDR1 is MNHEY, CDR2 SVGAGI, per germline. Here the CDR3 reads CASKTGGRGEQFF.

The chain joins TRBV6-5 to TRBJ2-7; as DNA is missing, the TRBD2 call by TCRdb cannot be tested. This CDR3 spans 12 amino acids. Germline CDR1 MNHEY, CDR2 SVGAGI. The chain's CDR3 is CASSQRGGEQYF.

The rearrangement uses TRBV27 and TRBJ2-1. The CDR3 covers 16 residues. Germline-derived CDR1 and CDR2 are MNHEY and SMNVEV (reference sequence). The chain's CDR3 is CASSLEAGHFFHEQFF.

The chain combines TRBV12-3 or TRBV12-4 with TRBJ1-1. The CDR3 runs to 14 residues. The CDR3 region is CASSWFGQATEAFF.

CDR3 amino acids: CASSAVSYEQYF. V usage is TRBV7-8 and J usage is TRBJ2-7. The CDR3 sequence is 12 residues long. Germline CDR1 and CDR2: SGHVS and FQNEAQ.

This chain joins TRBV5-1 and TRBJ2-5; absent DNA, TCRdb's TRBD1 call cannot be checked. Per germline, CDR1 SGHRS and CDR2 YFSETQ. The CDR3 has 14 residues. This CDR3 is CASSLERQGETQYF.

This rearrangement joins TRBV20-1 to TRBJ2-2; without DNA, the TCRdb call of TRBD1 cannot be checked. The CDR3 contains 14 residues. CDR1 DFQATT and CDR2 SNEGSKA come from the germline V gene (reference sequence). This chain's CDR3 is CSASPGSNTGELFF.

This chain joins TRBV7-9 and TRBJ2-1; the TCRdb D gene call, TRBD2, has no DNA to confirm it. This CDR3 has 14 residues. Germline lookup yields CDR1 SEHNR and CDR2 FQNEAQ (reference sequence). The chain's CDR3 is CASSLAGGPLEQFF.

The chain links TRBV5-1 to TRBJ2-7; TCRdb selects TRBD2, and the lack of DNA leaves this call unchecked. There are 14 residues in the CDR3. Germline values: CDR1 SGHRS, CDR2 YFSETQ. CDR3 sequence: CASSLGGEDYEQYF.

This chain uses TRBV12-3 or TRBV12-4 with TRBJ2-6. The CDR3 runs 13 residues. CDR3 in amino acids: CVSRPAGANVLTF.

This chain uses TRBV29-1 with TRBJ2-1. Germline V gene data show CDR1 as SQVTM and CDR2 as ANQGSEA. The CDR3 length is 14 residues. This CDR3 reads CSVVGLTHYNEQFF.

The chain combines TRBV28 with TRBJ2-1; TCRdb designates TRBD2, a call that cannot be tested without DNA. The CDR3 consists of 16 residues. Germline V gene sequence: CDR1 MDHEN, CDR2 SYDVKM. The CDR3 spells CASSRSQGLTNNEQFF.

The V gene is TRBV14, the J gene TRBJ2-2; TCRdb names TRBD1, which stays unverified in the absence of DNA. The CDR3 runs to 14 residues. CDR1 is SGHDN, CDR2 FVKESK, per germline. The CDR3 here is CASSRAQGTGELFF. Full variable domain (outside the CDR3, taken from reference TRBV14 and TRBJ2-2): EAGVTQFPSHSVIEKGQTVTLRCDPISGHDNLYWYRRVMGKEIKFLLHFVKESKQDESGMPNNRFLAERTGGTYSTLKVQPAELEDSGVYFCASSRAQGTGELFFGEGSRLTVL.